These 25 T cell receptor beta chains originate from one sample sequenced in a study of blood T cell repertoires in COVID-19. Assay: immunoSEQ multiplex PCR; the TCRdb copy retains only in-frame clones and omits some. The sample contains just over 200,000 clones, just over 85% of which appear only once. Sequenced input: peripheral blood. The receptors here all came from a man of 80 years or more with acute or convalescent COVID-19.

The chain couples TRBV3-1 (or the pseudogene TRBV3-2) to TRBJ2-7; no definite D call. Looked up from germline, CDR1 is LGHDT and CDR2 is YNNKEL (reference sequence). The CDR3 length is 13 residues. V lost 2 bases and J 3 bases, leaving 8 bases between the germline ends. CDR3 DNA: TGTGCCAGCAGCCAACGTCCGCGCTACGAGCAGTACTTC. Amino acids: CASSQRPRYEQYF.

There are a few counts of this clone. This chain uses TRBV2 with TRBJ2-1, with TRBD1 matching 8 bases. There are 15 residues in the CDR3. The ends lost 5 bases at V and 6 bases at J; junction bases unmatched: 9. Germline lookup yields CDR1 SNHLY and CDR2 FYNNEI. CDR3: CASSYLRTGRNEQFF. CDR3 nucleotide sequence: TGTGCCAGCAGTTATCTTAGGACAGGGCGCAATGAGCAGTTCTTC.

The chain is built from TRBV21-1 and TRBJ2-7; the D call of TRBD2 is as the table states it, not checked on the DNA. TRBV21-1 is a pseudogene locus. This CDR3 region has 18 residues. In nucleotides, the CDR3 is TGTGCCAGCAGCCAAAGACTAGCGGGAGTCTTTTCCCGCCTCGAGCAGTACTTC. This sequence encodes CASSQRLAGVFSRLEQYF.

This clone was counted between two and nine times. V and J are TRBV25-1 and TRBJ1-2; D not certain. This CDR3 spans 11 amino acids. Germline CDR1 reads MGHDK; CDR2 reads SYGVNS. V lost 3 bases to trimming and J lost 9 bases, with 8 bases between them. The CDR3 protein is CASSDGLRYTF. CDR3 coding DNA: TGTGCCAGCAGTGATGGGCTCCGCTACACCTTC.

The chain carries TRBV3-1 (or the pseudogene TRBV3-2) and TRBJ2-1; D unresolved. The CDR3 is 14 residues long. Germline V lookup: CDR1 LGHDT, CDR2 YNNKEL (reference sequence). The V gene lost 4 bases and the J gene lost 9 bases, with 16 bases spanning the gap. CDR3 bases: TGTGCCAGCAGCCCCCTGGCCAGCCGGGTTGAGCAGTTCTTC. Encoded protein: CASSPLASRVEQFF.

This chain joins TRBV7-9 and TRBJ1-1; D ambiguous. V was pared by 5 bases and J by 1 base, with 11 bases between. Germline CDR1 reads SEHNR; CDR2 reads FQNEAQ (reference sequence). The CDR3 runs 14 residues. The CDR3 DNA follows: TGTGCCAGCAGCCCCCCGGGGTCGAACACTGAAGCTTTCTTT. Residues: CASSPPGSNTEAFF.

The genes are TRBV7-9 and TRBJ1-5; 7 bases match TRBD1. The V and J ends lost 5 bases and 4 bases, in that order; junction bases with no gene match: 5. The CDR3 runs 14 residues. CDR1 and CDR2 (germline): SEHNR, FQNEAQ (reference sequence). The CDR3 protein is CASSAGTVNQPQHF. Written as DNA, the CDR3 is TGTGCCAGCAGCGCCGGGACAGTTAATCAGCCCCAGCATTTT.

V usage is TRBV4-2 and J usage is TRBJ2-4; D is possibly TRBD1 (6 bases). CDR1 and CDR2 (germline): LGHNA, YNFKEQ. Trimming shortened V by 1 base and J by 14 bases, and 15 bases separated the two germline ends. This CDR3 contains 13 residues. The CDR3 loop reads CASSQVGAGVEYF. Written as DNA, the CDR3 is TGTGCCAGCAGCCAAGTCGGTGCAGGGGTTGAGTACTTC.

The genes are TRBV5-1 and TRBJ2-1, with 8 positions matching TRBD2. The V and J ends lost 4 bases and 4 bases, in that order; junction bases with no gene match: 7. Germline lookup yields CDR1 SGHRS and CDR2 YFSETQ. There are 15 residues in the CDR3. The CDR3 bases are TGCGCCAGCAGCCCCCTCACTAGCGGTTACAATGAGCAGTTCTTC. It encodes CASSPLTSGYNEQFF.

This chain links TRBV19 with TRBJ2-7; 11 nucleotides line up with TRBD1. The CDR3 has 15 residues. Trimming took 4 bases from V and 3 from J; bases not matched to a gene: 5. Germline CDR1 and CDR2: LNHDA and SQIVND (reference sequence). The CDR3 nucleotides read TGTGCCAGTAGTAGGGACAGGGGGACGCTCTACGAGCAGTACTTC. Its protein is CASSRDRGTLYEQYF.

V gene TRBV20-1 combines with J gene TRBJ2-1; the match to TRBD2 covers 9 bases. The CDR3 is 11 amino acids. V shed 3 bases and J 12 bases; nucleotides not matched to a gene: 3. The germline V gene encodes CDR1 DFQATT and CDR2 SNEGSKA (reference sequence). This chain's CDR3 is CSARWREGQFF. The CDR3 bases are TGCAGTGCTAGGTGGCGGGAGGGGCAGTTCTTC.

The V call is TRBV14, the J call TRBJ2-7; TRBD2 aligns across 7 bases. The CDR3 has 16 residues. Germline-derived CDR1 and CDR2 are SGHDN and FVKESK. The CDR3 DNA follows: TGTTCGAAGCGGGGACCCGAGCGGGAAAAGACCTACGAGCAGTACGTC. The encoded protein is CSKRGPEREKTYEQYV.

This chain uses TRBV24-1 with TRBJ2-3; 10 bases match TRBD2. Germline assignment: CDR1 KGHDR and CDR2 SFDVKD. The CDR3 contains 18 residues. After removal of 3 bases from V and 3 bases from J, the junction contained 11 bases not matched to a gene. The CDR3 sequence is CATSDPGLAGAGTDTQYF. CDR3 in DNA: TGTGCCACCAGTGATCCCGGCCTAGCGGGAGCGGGGACAGATACGCAGTATTTT.

This clone was found a few times. The CDR3 reads CASSPGDGYTGELFF. The DNA for the CDR3 is TGTGCCAGCAGCCCGGGGGACGGATACACCGGGGAGCTGTTTTTT. The V call is TRBV9, the J call TRBJ2-2, with D perhaps matching TRBD2 (6 bases). Looked up from germline, CDR1 is SGDLS and CDR2 is YYNGEE. Between the trimmed V and J ends, which lost 4 bases and 3 bases, there was a span of 13 bases. The CDR3 loop spans 15 amino acids.

This sequence joins TRBV6-5 and TRBJ2-1; 14 bases are shared with TRBD2. Germline V CDR1 and CDR2: MNHEY, SVGAGI. The CDR3 is 14 amino acids. J lost 11 bases, V lost 5 bases, and 5 bases had no gene match. The CDR3 nucleotides read TGTGCCAGCAGTCGGGGACTAGCGGGAGCAAAGCAGTTCTTC. Translated: CASSRGLAGAKQFF.

The chain employs TRBV28 and TRBJ2-2; 9 bases line up with TRBD1. Unmatched junction bases numbered 1, after V lost 6 bases and J lost 2 bases. CDR1 is MDHEN and CDR2 is SYDVKM in the germline V gene. The CDR3 length is 14 residues. CDR3 nucleotides: TGTGCCAGCAGGACAGGGGGAAACACCGGGGAGCTGTTTTTT. It specifies CASRTGGNTGELFF.

This rearrangement joins TRBV5-8 to TRBJ2-3; tentative D call: TRBD1 (5 bases). The germline V and J ends were trimmed by 0 bases and 14 bases, with 10 bases remaining between them. There are 11 residues in the CDR3. Germline V gene lookup returns CDR1 SGHTS and CDR2 YDEGEE. Here the CDR3 DNA reads TGTGCCAGCAGCTTGGTAGGGGCTCGGTATTTT. It encodes CASSLVGARYF.

The rearrangement links TRBV29-1 to TRBJ2-5; no clear D. This CDR3 has 12 residues. Looked up from germline, CDR1 is SQVTM and CDR2 is ANQGSEA. Trimming stripped 4 bases from V and 2 bases from J, with 8 bases between. Here the CDR3 DNA reads TGCAGCGTTGGCGGTCAACAAGAGACCCAGTACTTC. Protein: CSVGGQQETQYF.

This chain joins TRBV24-1 and TRBJ2-1, with D perhaps matching TRBD1 (6 bases). The germline V and J ends were trimmed by 5 bases and 0 bases, with 10 bases remaining between them. The germline CDR1 and CDR2 sequences are KGHDR and SFDVKD. The length of the CDR3 is 15 residues. CDR3 bases: TGTGCCACCAGTGCCCTGGGGGCCTCCTACAATGAGCAGTTCTTC. Translating gives CATSALGASYNEQFF.

The chain employs TRBV11-2 and TRBJ2-1, with 7 positions matching TRBD2. V gave up 1 base and J gave up 4 bases; unmatched junction bases: 7. There are 16 residues in the CDR3. Per the germline V gene, CDR1 is SGHAT and CDR2 is FQNNGV. CDR3 nucleotides: TGTGCCAGCAGCTTAGCGGGCCTAGCGGCATACAATGAGCAGTTCTTC. Translated, it gives CASSLAGLAAYNEQFF.

This sequence joins TRBV5-1 and TRBJ1-1; 7 bases are shared with TRBD1. The CDR3 spans 14 residues. Per the germline V gene, CDR1 is SGHRS and CDR2 is YFSETQ. V lost 1 base to trimming and J lost 5 bases; unmatched junction nucleotides: 5. This chain's CDR3 is CASSLRAGGTEAFF. The CDR3 DNA reads TGCGCCAGCAGCTTGCGGGCAGGGGGGACTGAAGCTTTCTTT.

The V gene is TRBV19, the J gene TRBJ1-6; tentatively, D is TRBD1 (6 bases). Germline V gene lookup returns CDR1 LNHDA and CDR2 SQIVND (reference sequence). The V gene lost 3 bases and the J gene lost 9 bases, with 18 bases spanning the gap. The CDR3 extends over 16 amino acids. In nucleotides, the CDR3 is TGTGCCAGTAGTATGGAGACAGGATTCCGCGGTTCACCCCTCCACTTT. Its protein product is CASSMETGFRGSPLHF.

In nucleotides, the CDR3 is TGTGCCAGCTCACCGGTCCAGGACATTAAAAATGAGCAGTTCTTC. Translating gives CASSPVQDIKNEQFF. The V gene is TRBV18, the J gene TRBJ2-1, with D possibly TRBD1 on 5 matching bases. In germline, CDR1 is KGHSH, CDR2 LQKENI. CDR3 length: 15 amino acids. Deletions cut 3 bases from V and 7 bases from J, with 16 bases between.

The J gene is TRBJ2-1, the V gene TRBV5-6; 8 bases line up with TRBD2. The germline V gene has CDR1 SGHDT and CDR2 YYEEEE. The CDR3 runs 16 residues. V lost 3 bases to trimming and J lost 1 base; unmatched junction nucleotides: 6. CDR3 sequence reads: CASSSLAEGSYNEQFF. DNA of the CDR3: TGTGCCAGCAGCTCACTAGCGGAAGGTTCCTACAATGAGCAGTTCTTC.

The rearrangement joins TRBV20-1 to TRBJ1-2; D is unresolved. Trimming cost V 3 bases and J 0 bases, with 14 bases left between them. The CDR3 has 15 amino acids. Germline values: CDR1 DFQATT, CDR2 SNEGSKA (reference sequence). CDR3 nucleotides: TGCAGTGCTAGTGTCGAACAAAGAACTAACTATGGCTACACCTTC. Amino acid sequence: CSASVEQRTNYGYTF.